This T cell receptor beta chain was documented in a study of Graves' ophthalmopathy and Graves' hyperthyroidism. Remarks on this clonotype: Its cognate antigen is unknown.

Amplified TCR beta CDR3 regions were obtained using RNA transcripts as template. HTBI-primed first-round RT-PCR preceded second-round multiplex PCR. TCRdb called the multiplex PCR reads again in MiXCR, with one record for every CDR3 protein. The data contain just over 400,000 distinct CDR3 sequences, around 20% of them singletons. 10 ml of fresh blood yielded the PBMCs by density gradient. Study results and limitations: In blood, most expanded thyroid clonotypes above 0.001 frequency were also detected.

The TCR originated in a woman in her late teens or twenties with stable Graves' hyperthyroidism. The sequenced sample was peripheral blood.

The CDR3 coding sequence is TGTGCCAGCAGCTTACGGTGGCGGGGGGAGACCCAGTACTTC. Protein: CASSLRWRGETQYF. This rearrangement joins TRBV7-2 to TRBJ2-5; 7 bases agree with TRBD2. This CDR3 region has 14 residues. V dropped 2 bases and J dropped 5; count of bases not matched to a gene: 5. Germline lookup yields CDR1 SGHTA and CDR2 FQGNSA.